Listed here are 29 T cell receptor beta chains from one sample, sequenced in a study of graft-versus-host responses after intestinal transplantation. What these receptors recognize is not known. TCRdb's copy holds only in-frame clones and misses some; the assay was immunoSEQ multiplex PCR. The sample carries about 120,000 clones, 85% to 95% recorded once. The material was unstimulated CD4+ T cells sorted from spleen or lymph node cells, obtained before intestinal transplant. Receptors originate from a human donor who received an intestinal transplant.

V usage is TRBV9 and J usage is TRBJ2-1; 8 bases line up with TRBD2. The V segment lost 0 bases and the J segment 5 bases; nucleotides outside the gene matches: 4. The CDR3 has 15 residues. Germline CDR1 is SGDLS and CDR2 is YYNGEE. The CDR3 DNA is TGTGCCAGCAGCGTAGACGGGAGGGTCAACAATGAGCAGTTCTTC. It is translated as CASSVDGRVNNEQFF.

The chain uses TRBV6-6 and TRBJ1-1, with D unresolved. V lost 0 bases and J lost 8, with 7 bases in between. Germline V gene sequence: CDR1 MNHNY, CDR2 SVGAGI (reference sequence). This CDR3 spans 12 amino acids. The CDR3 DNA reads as TGTGCCAGCAGTTACTCGGAAGGGGAAGCTTTCTTT. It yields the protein CASSYSEGEAFF.

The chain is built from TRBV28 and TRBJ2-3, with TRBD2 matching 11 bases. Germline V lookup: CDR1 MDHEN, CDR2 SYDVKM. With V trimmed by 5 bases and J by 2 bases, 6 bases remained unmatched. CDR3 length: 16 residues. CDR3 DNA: TGTGCCAGCAGTGAAGTAGCGGGAGGGTCCACAGATACGCAGTATTTT. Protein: CASSEVAGGSTDTQYF.

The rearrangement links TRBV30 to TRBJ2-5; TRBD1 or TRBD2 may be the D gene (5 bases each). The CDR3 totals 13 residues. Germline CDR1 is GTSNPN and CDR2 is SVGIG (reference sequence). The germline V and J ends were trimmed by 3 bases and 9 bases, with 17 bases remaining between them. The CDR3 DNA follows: TGTGCCTGGAGACGAGGGAGCTGGGGGTCCCAGTACTTC. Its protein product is CAWRRGSWGSQYF.

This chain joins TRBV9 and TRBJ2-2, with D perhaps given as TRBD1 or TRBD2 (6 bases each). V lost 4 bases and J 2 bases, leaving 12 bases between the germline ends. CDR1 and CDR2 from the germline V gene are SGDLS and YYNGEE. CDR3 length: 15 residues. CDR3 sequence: CASSWGAENTGELFF. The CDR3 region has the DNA TGTGCCAGCAGCTGGGGGGCGGAAAACACCGGGGAGCTGTTTTTT.

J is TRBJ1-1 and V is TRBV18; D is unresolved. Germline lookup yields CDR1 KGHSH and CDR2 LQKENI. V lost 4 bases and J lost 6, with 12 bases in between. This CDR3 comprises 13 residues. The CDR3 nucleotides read TGTGCCAGCTCACTGGGAGAGGGTTCTGAAGCTTTCTTT. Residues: CASSLGEGSEAFF. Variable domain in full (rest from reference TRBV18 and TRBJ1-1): NAGVMQNPRHLVRRRGQEARLRCSPMKGHSHVYWYRQLPEEGLKFMVYLQKENIIDESGMPKERFSAEFPKEGPSILRIQQVVRGDSAAYFCASSLGEGSEAFFGQGTRLTVV.

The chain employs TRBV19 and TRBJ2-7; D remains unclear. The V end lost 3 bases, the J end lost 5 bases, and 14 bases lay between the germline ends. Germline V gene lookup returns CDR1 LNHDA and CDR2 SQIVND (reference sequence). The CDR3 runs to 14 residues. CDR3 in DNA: TGTGCCAGTAGTATCGGTGCCAGCGCCCACGAGCAGTACTTC. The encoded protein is CASSIGASAHEQYF.

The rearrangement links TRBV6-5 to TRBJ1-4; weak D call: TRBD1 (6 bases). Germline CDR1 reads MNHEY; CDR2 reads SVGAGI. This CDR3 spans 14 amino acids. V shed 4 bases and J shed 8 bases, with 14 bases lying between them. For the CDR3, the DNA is TGTGCCAGCAGTTCGACAGGCGGGTTCGAAAAACTGTTTTTT. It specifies CASSSTGGFEKLFF.

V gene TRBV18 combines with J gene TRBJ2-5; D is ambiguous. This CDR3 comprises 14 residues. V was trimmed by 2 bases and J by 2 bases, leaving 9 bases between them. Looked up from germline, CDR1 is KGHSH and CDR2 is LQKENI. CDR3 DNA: TGTGCCAGCTCACCAGTGGGAATTCAAGAGACCCAGTACTTC. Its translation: CASSPVGIQETQYF.

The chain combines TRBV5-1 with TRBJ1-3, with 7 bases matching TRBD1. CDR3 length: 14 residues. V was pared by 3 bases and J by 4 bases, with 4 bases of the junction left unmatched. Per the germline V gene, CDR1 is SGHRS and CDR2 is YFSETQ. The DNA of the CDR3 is TGCGCCAGCAGCTCAACAGGGGCCGGAAACACCATATATTTT. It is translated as CASSSTGAGNTIYF.

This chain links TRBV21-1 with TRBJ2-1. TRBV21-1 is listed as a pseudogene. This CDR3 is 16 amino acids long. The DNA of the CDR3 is TGTGCCAGCAGCAAAGGGCCCAAAGAGGGGTTCGATGAGCAGTTCTTC. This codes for CASSKGPKEGFDEQFF.

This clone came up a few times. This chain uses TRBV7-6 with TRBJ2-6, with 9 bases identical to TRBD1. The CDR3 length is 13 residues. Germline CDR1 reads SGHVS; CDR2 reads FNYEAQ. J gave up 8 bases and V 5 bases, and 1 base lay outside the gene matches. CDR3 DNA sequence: TGTGCCAGCAGCGGACAGGGGACCAACGTCCTGACTTTC. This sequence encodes CASSGQGTNVLTF.

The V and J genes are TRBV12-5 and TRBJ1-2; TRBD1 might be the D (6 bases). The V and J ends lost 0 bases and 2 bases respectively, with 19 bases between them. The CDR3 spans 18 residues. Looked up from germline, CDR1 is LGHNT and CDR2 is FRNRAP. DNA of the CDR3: TGTGCTAGTGGTTTGGTAATGCGGGGGCAAACCTCAAACTATGGCTACACCTTC. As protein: CASGLVMRGQTSNYGYTF.

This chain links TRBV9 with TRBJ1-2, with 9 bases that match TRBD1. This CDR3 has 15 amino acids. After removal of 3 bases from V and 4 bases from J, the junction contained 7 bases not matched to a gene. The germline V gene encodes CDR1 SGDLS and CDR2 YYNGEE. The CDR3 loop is CASSEAPGQGYGYTF. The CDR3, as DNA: TGTGCCAGCAGCGAGGCCCCGGGACAGGGCTATGGCTACACCTTC.

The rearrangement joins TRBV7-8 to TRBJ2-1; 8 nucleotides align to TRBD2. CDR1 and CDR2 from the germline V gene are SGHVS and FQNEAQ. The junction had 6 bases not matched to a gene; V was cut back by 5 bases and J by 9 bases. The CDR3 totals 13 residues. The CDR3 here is CASSKRESAEQFF. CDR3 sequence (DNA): TGTGCCAGCAGCAAGCGGGAGTCCGCTGAGCAGTTCTTC.

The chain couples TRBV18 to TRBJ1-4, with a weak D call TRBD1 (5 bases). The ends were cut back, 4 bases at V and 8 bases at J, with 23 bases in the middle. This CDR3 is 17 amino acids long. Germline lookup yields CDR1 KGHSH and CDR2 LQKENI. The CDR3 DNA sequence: TGTGCCAGCTCACGTCGGCGAGGGGCGAGCCCCGAAGAAAAACTGTTTTTT. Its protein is CASSRRRGASPEEKLFF.

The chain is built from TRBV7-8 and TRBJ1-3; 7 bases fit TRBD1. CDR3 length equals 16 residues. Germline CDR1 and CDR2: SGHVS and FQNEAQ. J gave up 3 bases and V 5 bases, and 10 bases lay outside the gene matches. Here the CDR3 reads CASSPRGGEVGNTIYF. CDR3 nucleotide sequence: TGTGCCAGCAGCCCCAGGGGGGGGGAAGTTGGAAACACCATATATTTT.

The CDR3 loop reads CASSLAAANYGYTF. Written as DNA, the CDR3 is TGCGCCAGCAGCTTGGCAGCCGCTAACTATGGCTACACCTTC. The rearrangement joins TRBV5-1 to TRBJ1-2; D uncertain. The CDR3 covers 14 residues. Per the germline V gene, CDR1 is SGHRS and CDR2 is YFSETQ. The V gene lost 0 bases and the J gene lost 0 bases, with 6 bases spanning the gap.

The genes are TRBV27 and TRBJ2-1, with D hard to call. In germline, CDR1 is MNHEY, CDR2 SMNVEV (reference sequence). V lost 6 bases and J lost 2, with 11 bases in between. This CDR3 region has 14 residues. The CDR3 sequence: CASSNSGPYNEQFF. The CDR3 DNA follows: TGTGCCAGCAGCAACTCGGGTCCCTACAATGAGCAGTTCTTC.

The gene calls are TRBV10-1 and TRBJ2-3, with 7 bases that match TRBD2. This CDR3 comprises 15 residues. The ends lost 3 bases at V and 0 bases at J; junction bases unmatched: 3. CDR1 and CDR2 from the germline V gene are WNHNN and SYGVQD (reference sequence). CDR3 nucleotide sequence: TGCGCCAGCAGTGAATCTAGCGGCAGCACAGATACGCAGTATTTT. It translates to CASSESSGSTDTQYF.

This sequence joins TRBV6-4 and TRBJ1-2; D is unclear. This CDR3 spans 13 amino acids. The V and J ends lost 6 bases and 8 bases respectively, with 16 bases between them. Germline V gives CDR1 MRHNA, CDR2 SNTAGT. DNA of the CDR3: TGTGCCAGCAGGGGTACGTTGGTTGGAGGCTACACCTTC. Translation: CASRGTLVGGYTF.

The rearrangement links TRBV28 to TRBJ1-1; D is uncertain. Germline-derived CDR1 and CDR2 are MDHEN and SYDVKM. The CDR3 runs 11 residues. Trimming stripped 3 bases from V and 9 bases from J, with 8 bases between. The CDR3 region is CASSLVGQAFF. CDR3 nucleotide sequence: TGTGCCAGCAGTTTGGTGGGCCAAGCTTTCTTT.

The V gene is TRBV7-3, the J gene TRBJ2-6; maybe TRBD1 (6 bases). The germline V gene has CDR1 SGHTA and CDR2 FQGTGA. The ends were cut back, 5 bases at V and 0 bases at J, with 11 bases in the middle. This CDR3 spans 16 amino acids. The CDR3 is CASSPTGTSGANVLTF. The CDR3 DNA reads TGTGCCAGCAGCCCCACAGGGACCTCTGGGGCCAACGTCCTGACTTTC.

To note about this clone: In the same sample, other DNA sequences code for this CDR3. The CDR3 sequence is CASSWTGNTEAFF. CDR3 in DNA: TGTGCCAGCAGCTGGACAGGGAACACTGAAGCTTTCTTT. The V gene is TRBV7-9, the J gene TRBJ1-1, with 7 bases fitting TRBD1. Germline CDR1 reads SEHNR; CDR2 reads FQNEAQ (reference sequence). CDR3 length: 13 amino acids. J was trimmed by 1 base and V by 4 bases; bases with no gene match: 0.

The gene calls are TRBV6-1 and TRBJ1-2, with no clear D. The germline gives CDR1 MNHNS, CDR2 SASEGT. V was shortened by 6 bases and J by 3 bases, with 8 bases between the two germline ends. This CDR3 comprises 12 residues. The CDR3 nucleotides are TGTGCCAGCAGATGGGATCACTATGGCTACACCTTC. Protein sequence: CASRWDHYGYTF.

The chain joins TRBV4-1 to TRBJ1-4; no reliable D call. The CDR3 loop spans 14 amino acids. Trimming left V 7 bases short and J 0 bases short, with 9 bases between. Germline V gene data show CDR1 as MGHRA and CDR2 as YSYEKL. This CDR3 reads CASNATPTNEKLFF. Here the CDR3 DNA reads TGCGCCAGCAATGCCACCCCAACTAATGAAAAACTGTTTTTT.

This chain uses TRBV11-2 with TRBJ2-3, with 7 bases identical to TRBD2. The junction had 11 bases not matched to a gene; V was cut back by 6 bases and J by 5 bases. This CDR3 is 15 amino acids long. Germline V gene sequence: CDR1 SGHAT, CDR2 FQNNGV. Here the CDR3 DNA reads TGTGCCAGCAGGAAACGGGTGGCGGGAGAAGATACGCAGTATTTT. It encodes CASRKRVAGEDTQYF.

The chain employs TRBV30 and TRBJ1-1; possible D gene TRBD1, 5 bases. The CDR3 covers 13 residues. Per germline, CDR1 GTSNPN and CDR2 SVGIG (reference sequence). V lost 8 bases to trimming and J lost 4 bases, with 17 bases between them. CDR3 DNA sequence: TGTGCCGGGGGAAAGGCGGGTAGCACTGAAGCTTTCTTT. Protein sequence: CAGGKAGSTEAFF.

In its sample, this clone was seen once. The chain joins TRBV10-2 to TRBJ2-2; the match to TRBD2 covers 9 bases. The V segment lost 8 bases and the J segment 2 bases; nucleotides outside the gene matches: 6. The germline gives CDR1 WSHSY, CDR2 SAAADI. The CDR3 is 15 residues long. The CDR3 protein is CASQRLAVNTGELFF. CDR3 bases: TGCGCCAGCCAGAGACTAGCGGTTAACACCGGGGAGCTGTTTTTT.